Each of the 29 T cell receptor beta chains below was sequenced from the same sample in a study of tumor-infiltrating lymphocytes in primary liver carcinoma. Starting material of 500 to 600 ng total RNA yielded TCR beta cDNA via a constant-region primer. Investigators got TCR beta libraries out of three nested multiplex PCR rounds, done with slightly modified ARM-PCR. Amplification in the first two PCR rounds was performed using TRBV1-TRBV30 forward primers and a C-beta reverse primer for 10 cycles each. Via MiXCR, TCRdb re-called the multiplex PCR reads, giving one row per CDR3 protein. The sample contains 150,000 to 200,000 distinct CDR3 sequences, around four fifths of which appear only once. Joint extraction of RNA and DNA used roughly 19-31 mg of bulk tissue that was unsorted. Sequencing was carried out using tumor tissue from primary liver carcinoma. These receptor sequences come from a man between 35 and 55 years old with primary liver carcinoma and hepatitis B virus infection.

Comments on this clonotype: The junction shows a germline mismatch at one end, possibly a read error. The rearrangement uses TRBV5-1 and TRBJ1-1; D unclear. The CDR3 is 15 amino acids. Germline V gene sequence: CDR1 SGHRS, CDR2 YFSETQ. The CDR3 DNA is TGCGCCAGCAGCGCCTTGGTAGGGAGCAACACTGAAGCATTCTTT. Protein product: CASSALVGSNTEAFF.

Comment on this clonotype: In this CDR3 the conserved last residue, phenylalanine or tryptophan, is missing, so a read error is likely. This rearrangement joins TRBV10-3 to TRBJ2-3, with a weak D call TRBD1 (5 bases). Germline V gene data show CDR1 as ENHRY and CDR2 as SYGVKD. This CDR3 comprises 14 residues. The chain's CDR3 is CAISVTNYTGTQYC. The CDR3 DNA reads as TGTGCCATCAGTGTAACGAACTACACAGGTACGCAGTATTGT.

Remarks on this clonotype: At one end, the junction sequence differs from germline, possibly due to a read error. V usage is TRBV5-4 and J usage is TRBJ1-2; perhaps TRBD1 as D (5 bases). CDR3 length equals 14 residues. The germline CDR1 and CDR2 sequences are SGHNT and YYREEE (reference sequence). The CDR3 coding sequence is TGTGCCAGCAGCTCGGACATTTCCTCTAGAGGCTACACTTTC. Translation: CASSSDISSRGYTF.

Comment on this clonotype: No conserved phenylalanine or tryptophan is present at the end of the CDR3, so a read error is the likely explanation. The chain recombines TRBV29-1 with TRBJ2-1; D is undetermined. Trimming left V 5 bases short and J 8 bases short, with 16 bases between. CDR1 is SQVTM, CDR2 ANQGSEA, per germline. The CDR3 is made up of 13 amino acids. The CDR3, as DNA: TGCAGCGTTCTGGTATCGTCTGAGTATGAGCAGTTCTCC. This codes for CSVLVSSEYEQFS.

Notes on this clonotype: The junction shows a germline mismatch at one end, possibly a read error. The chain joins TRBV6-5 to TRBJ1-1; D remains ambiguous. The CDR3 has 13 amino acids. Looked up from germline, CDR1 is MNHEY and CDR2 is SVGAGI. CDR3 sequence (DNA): TGTGCCAGCAGGAGTCTCGTTGCACCTGAAACTTTCTTT. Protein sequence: CASRSLVAPETFF.

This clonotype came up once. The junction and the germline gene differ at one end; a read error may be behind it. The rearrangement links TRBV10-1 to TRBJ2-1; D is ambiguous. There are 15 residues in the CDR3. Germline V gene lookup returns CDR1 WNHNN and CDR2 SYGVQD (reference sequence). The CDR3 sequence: CASSDQSMGGNGQFF. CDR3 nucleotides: TGCGCCAGCAGTGACCAGAGCATGGGTGGAAATGGGCAGTTCTTC.

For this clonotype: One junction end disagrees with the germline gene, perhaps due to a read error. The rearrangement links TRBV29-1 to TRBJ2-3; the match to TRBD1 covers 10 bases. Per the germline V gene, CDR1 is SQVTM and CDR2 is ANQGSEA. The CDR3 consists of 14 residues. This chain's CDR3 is CSAYGTGASDTQYF. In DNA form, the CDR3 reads TGCAGCGCTTACGGGACAGGGGCGTCAGATACACAGTATTTT.

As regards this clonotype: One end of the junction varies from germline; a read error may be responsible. CDR3 loop: CTSSYPSGEGKGYTF. Written as DNA, the CDR3 is TGTACCAGCAGCTACCCTTCGGGAGAGGGAAAAGGCTACACCTTC. The chain has TRBV5-4 and TRBJ1-2, with D uncertain. Germline lookup yields CDR1 SGHNT and CDR2 YYREEE (reference sequence). The CDR3 runs to 15 residues.

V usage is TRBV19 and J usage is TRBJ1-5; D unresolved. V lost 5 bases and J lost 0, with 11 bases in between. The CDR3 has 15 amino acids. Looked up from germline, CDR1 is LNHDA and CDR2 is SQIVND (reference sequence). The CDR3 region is CASSWNLYSNQPQHF. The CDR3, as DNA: TGTGCCAGTAGTTGGAACCTCTATAGCAATCAGCCCCAGCATTTT.

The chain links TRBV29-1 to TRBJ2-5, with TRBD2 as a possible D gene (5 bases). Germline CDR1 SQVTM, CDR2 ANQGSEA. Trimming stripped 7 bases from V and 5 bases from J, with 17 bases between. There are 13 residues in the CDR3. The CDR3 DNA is TGCAGCGCCAAACTAGAAGATTGGGAGACCCAGTACTTC. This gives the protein CSAKLEDWETQYF. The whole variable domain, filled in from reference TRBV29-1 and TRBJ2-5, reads SAVISQKPSRDICQRGTSLTIQCQVDSQVTMMFWYRQQPGQSLTLIATANQGSEATYESGFVIDKFPISRPNLTFSTLTVSNMSPEDSSIYLCSAKLEDWETQYFGPGTRLLVL.

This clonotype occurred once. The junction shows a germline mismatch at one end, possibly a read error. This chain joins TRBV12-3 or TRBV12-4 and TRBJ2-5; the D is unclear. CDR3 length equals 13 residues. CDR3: CASSQRSQETKYF. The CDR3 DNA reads TGTGCCAGCAGTCAAAGGTCTCAAGAGACCAAGTACTTC.

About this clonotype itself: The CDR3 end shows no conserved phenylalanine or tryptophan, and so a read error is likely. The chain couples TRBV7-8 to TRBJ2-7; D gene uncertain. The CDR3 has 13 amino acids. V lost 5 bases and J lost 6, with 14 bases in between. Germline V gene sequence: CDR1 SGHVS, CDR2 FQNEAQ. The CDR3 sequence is CASSALGSFEQYC. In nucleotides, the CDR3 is TGTGCCAGCAGCGCTCTCGGTTCTTTCGAGCAGTACTGC.

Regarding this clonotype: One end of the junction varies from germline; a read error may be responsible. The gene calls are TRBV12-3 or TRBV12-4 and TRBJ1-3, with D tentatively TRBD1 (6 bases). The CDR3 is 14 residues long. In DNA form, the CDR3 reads TGTGTTAGCAGTTTTCGGGGGGCTGGAAACACCGTATATTTT. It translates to CVSSFRGAGNTVYF.

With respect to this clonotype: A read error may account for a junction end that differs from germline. For the CDR3, the DNA is TGCGCCAGCAGCCAAGAAATAGCGGCAAGCTCCTTCGAGCAGTACTTC. Amino acids: CASSQEIAASSFEQYF. J is TRBJ2-7 and V is TRBV4-3, with D tentatively TRBD2 (6 bases). This CDR3 region has 16 residues. Germline loops: CDR1 LGHNA, CDR2 YSLEER.

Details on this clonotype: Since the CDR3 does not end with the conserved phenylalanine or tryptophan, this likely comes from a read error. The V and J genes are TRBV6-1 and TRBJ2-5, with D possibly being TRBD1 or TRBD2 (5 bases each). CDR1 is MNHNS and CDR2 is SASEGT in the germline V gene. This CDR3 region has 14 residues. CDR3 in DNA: TGTGCCAGTAGTGAAGGGACGGCCGTAGAGACCCAGTACTTA. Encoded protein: CASSEGTAVETQYL.

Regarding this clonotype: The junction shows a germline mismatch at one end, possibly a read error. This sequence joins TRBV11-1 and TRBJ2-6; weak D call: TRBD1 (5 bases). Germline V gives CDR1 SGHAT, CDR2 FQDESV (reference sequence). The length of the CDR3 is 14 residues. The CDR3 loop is CASSWNYGANVLTF. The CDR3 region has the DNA TGTGCCAGTAGCTGGAACTATGGGGCCAACGTCCTGACTTTT.

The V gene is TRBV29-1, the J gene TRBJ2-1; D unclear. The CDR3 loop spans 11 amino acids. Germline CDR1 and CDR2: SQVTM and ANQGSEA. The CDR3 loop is CSVRYMHMQFF. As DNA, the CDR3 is TGCAGTGTGAGATACATGCACATGCAGTTCTTC.

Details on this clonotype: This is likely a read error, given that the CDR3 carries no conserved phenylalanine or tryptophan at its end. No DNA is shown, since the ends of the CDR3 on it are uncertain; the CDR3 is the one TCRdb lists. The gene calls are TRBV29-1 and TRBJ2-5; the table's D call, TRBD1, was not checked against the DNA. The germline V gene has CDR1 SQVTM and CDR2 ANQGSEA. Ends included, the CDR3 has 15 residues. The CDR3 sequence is CSVRVPGQGIETQYL.

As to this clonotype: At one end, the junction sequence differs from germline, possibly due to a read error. CDR3 sequence: CASSSGLAGAVEQFF. CDR3 nucleotide sequence: TGCGCCAGCAGTTCCGGACTAGCGGGAGCGGTGGAGCAGTTCTTC. The J gene is TRBJ2-1, the V gene TRBV5-8; 13 bases map to TRBD2. The CDR3 spans 15 residues. Germline V gene sequence: CDR1 SGHTS, CDR2 YDEGEE. Full variable domain (missing parts from reference TRBV5-8 and TRBJ2-1): EAGVTQSPTHLIKTRGQQATLRCSPISGHTSVYWYQQALGLGLQFLLWYDEGEERNRGNFPPRFSGRQFPNYSSELNVNALELEDSALYLCASSSGLAGAVEQFFGPGTRLTVL.

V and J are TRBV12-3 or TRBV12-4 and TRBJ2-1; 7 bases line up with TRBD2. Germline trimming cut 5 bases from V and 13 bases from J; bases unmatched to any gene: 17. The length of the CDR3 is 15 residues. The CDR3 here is CASSKAGDRWTDQFF. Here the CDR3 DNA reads TGTGCCAGCAGTAAGGCGGGGGACCGATGGACTGACCAGTTCTTC.

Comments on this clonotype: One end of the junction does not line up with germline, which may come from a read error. CDR3: CTSSLDGISQPQHF. The CDR3 DNA is TGCACCAGCAGCCTCGACGGAATCAGTCAGCCCCAGCATTTT. This chain uses TRBV5-1 with TRBJ1-5; D gene ambiguous. The CDR3 is made up of 14 amino acids. CDR1 is SGHRS, CDR2 YFSETQ, per germline.

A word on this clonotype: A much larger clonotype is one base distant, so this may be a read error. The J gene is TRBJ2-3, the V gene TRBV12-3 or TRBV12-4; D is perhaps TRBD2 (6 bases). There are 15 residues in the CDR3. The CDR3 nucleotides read TGTACCAGCAGTTTTGGGCGGGGAAGCACAGATACGCAGTATTTT. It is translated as CTSSFGRGSTDTQYF.

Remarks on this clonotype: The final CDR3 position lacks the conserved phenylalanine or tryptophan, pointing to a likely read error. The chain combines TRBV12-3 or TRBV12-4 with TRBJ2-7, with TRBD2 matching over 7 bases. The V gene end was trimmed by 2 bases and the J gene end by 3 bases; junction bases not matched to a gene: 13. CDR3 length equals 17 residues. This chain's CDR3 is CASSLQLAETHYYEQYY. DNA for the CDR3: TGTGCCAGCAGTTTACAGCTAGCGGAGACCCACTACTACGAGCAGTACTAC.

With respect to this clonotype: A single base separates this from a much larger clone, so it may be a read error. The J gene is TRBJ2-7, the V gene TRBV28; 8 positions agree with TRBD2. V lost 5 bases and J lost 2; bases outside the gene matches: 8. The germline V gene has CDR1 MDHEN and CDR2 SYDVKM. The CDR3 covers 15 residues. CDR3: CASSISKAGAYEQYF. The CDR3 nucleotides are TGTGCCAGCAGTATATCCAAAGCGGGAGCCTACGAGCAGTACTTC.

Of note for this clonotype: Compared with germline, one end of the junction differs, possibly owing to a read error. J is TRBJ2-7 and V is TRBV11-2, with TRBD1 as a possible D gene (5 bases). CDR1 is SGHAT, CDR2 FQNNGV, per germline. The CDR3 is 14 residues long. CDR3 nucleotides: TGTGTCAGCAGCTTTAACAGGAACTCCTACGTGCGGTACTTC. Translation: CVSSFNRNSYVRYF. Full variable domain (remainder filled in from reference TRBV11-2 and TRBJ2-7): EAGVAQSPRYKIIEKRQSVAFWCNPISGHATLYWYQQILGQGPKLLIQFQNNGVVDDSQLPKDRFSAERLKGVDSTLKIQPAKLEDSAVYLCVSSFNRNSYVRYFGPGTRLTVT.

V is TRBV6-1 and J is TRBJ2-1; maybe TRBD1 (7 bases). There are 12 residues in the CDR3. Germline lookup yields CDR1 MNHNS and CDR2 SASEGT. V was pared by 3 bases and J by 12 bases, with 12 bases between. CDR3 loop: CASSDAQGGQFF. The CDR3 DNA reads TGTGCCAGCAGTGATGCGCAGGGGGGGCAGTTCTTC.

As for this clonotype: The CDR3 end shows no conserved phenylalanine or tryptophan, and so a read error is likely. Here the CDR3 reads CASTVLQGQPQHY. CDR3 DNA: TGTGCCAGCACTGTACTCCAAGGTCAGCCCCAGCATTAT. V and J are TRBV6-1 and TRBJ1-5; D call uncertain. Trimming left V 7 bases short and J 6 bases short, with 13 bases between. Germline CDR1 reads MNHNS; CDR2 reads SASEGT. The CDR3 runs 13 residues.

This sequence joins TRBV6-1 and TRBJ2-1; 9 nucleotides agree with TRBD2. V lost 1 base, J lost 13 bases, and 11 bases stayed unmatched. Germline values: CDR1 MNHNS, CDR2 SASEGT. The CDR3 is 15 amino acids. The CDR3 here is CASSEEAGGHNVQFF. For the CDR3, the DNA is TGTGCCAGCAGTGAAGAAGCGGGAGGACACAATGTTCAGTTCTTC.

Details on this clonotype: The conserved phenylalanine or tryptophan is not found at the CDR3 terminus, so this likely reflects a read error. The CDR3 bases are TGTGCCAGCAGCTGGGGAATGGTGGCAAATACGCAGTATCTT. Translated: CASSWGMVANTQYL. J is TRBJ2-3 and V is TRBV5-5; D not resolved. The CDR3 sequence is 14 residues long. CDR1 and CDR2 from the germline V gene are SGHKS and YYEKEE (reference sequence). Trimming pared 3 bases from V and 7 bases from J, leaving 15 bases between.